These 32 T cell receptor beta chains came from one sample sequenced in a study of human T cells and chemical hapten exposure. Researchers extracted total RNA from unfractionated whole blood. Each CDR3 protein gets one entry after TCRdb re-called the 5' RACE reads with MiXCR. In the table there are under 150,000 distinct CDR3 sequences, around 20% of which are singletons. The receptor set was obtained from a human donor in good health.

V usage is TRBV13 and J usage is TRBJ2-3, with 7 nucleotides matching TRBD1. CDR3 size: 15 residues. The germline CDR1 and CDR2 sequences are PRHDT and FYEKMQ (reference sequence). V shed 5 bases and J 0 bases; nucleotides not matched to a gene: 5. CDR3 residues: CASSGEDRSTDTQYF. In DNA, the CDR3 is TGTGCCAGCAGCGGCGAGGACAGGAGCACAGATACGCAGTATTTT.

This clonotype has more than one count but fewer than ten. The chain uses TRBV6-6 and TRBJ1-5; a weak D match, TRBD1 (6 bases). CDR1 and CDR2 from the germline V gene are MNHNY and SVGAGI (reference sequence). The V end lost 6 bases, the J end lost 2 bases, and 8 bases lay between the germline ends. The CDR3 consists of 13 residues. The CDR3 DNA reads TGTGCCAGCAGGCAGGGGCGCAATCAGCCCCAGCATTTT. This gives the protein CASRQGRNQPQHF.

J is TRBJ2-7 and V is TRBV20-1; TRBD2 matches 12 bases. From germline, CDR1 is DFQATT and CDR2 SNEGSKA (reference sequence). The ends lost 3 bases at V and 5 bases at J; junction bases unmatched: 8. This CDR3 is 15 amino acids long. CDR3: CSARDTSGRRNEQYF. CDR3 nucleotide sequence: TGCAGTGCTAGGGATACTAGCGGGAGGAGGAACGAGCAGTACTTC.

CDR3 DNA: TGTGCCAGCAGTTACCGCGGACAGGTCCGGATGAACACTGAAGCTTTCTTT. Amino acid sequence: CASSYRGQVRMNTEAFF. The chain joins TRBV6-5 to TRBJ1-1; 7 bases map to TRBD1. V was pared by 2 bases and J by 0 bases, with 9 bases of the junction left unmatched. CDR3 length: 17 residues. In germline, CDR1 is MNHEY, CDR2 SVGAGI.

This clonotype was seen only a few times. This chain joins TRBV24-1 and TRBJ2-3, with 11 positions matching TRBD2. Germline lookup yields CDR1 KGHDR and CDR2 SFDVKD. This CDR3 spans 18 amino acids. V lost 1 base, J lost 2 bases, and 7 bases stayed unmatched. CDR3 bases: TGTGCCACCAGTGATTTCCGCGGGACTAGCGGTATCACAGATACGCAGTATTTT. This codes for CATSDFRGTSGITDTQYF.

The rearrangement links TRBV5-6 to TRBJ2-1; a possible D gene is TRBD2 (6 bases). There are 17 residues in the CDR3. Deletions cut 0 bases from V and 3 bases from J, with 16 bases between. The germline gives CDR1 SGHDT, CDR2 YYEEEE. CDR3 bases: TGTGCCAGCAGCTTGGCGGGAGCGCCCCACCTCTACAATGAGCAGTTCTTC. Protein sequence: CASSLAGAPHLYNEQFF.

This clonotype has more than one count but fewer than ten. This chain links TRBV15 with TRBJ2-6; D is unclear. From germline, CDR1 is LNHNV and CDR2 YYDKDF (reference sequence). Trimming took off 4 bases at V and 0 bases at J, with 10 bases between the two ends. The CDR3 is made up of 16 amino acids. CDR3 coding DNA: TGTGCCACCAGCACCCCCCCGGGCTCTGGGGCCAACGTCCTGACTTTC. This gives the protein CATSTPPGSGANVLTF.

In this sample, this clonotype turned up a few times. CDR3 nucleotide sequence: TGTGCCAGCAGCGTCGGACAGGGGCCGTCCGAGCAGTACTTC. Translating it yields CASSVGQGPSEQYF. This chain connects TRBV11-2 to TRBJ2-7; 9 bases fit TRBD1. CDR3 length: 14 residues. Germline values: CDR1 SGHAT, CDR2 FQNNGV. After removal of 5 bases from V and 6 bases from J, the junction contained 8 bases not matched to a gene.

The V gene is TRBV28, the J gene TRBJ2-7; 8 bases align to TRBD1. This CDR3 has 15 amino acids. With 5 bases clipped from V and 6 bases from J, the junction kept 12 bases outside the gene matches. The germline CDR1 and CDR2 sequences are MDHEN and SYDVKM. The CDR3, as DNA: TGTGCCAGCAGTCTCGGGGGAACCACAGGGGGCGAGCAGTACTTC. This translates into CASSLGGTTGGEQYF.

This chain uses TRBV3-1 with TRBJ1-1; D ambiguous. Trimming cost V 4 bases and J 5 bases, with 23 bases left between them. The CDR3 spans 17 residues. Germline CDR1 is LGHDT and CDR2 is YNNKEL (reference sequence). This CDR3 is CASSPPLDHLFETEAFF. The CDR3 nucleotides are TGTGCCAGCAGCCCGCCCTTGGACCACCTGTTTGAGACTGAAGCTTTCTTT. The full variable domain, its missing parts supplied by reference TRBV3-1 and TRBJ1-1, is DTAVSQTPKYLVTQMGNDKSIKCEQNLGHDTMYWYKQDSKKFLKIMFSYNNKELIINETVPNRFSPKSPDKAHLNLHINSLELGDSAVYFCASSPPLDHLFETEAFFGQGTRLTVV.

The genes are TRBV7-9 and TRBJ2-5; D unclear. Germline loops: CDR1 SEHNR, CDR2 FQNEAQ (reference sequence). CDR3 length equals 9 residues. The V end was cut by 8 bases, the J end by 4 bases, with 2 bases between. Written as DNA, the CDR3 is TGTGCCAGCGGAGAGACCCAGTACTTC. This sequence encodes CASGETQYF.

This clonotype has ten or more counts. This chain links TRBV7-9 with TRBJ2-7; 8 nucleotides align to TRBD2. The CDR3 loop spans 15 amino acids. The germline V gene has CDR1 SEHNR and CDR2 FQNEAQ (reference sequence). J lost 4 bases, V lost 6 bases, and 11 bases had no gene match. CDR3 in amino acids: CASRGQRERYYEQYF. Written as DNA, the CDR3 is TGTGCCAGCAGGGGTCAGCGGGAGCGGTATTACGAGCAGTACTTC.

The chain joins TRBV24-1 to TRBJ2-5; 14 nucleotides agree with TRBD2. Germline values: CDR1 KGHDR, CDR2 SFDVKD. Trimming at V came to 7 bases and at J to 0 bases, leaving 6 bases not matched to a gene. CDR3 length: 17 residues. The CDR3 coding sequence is TGTGCCACCAGCTATGGGACTAGCGGGAGAGACCAAGAGACCCAGTACTTC. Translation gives CATSYGTSGRDQETQYF.

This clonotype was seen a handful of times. CDR3 nucleotide sequence: TGTGCCAGTACGCTGGGTCCGTACGAGCAGTACTTC. Amino acid sequence: CASTLGPYEQYF. The genes are TRBV19 and TRBJ2-7; D gene uncertain. Germline V CDR1 and CDR2: LNHDA, SQIVND (reference sequence). V was shortened by 7 bases and J by 4 bases, with 11 bases between the two germline ends. The CDR3 spans 12 residues.

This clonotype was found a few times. For the CDR3, the DNA is TGCGCCAGCAGCCAACTAGACATGGGGTTTGGCAATCAGCCCCAGCATTTT. Translation: CASSQLDMGFGNQPQHF. The J gene is TRBJ1-5, the V gene TRBV4-1; D gene ambiguous. The CDR3 length is 17 residues. Trimming pared 2 bases from V and 2 bases from J, leaving 16 bases between. Germline lookup yields CDR1 MGHRA and CDR2 YSYEKL.

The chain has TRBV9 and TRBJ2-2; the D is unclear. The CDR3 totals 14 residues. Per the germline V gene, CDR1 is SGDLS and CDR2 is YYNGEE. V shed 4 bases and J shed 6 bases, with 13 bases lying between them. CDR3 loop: CASSIELRAGELFF. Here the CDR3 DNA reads TGTGCCAGCAGCATTGAGCTGAGAGCCGGGGAGCTGTTTTTT.

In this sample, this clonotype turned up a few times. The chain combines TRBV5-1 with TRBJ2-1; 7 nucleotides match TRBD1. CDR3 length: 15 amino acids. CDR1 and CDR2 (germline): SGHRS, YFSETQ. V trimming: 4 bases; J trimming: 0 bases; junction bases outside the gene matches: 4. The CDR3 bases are TGCGCCAGCAGCCCGGACAGGAGCTCCTACAATGAGCAGTTCTTC. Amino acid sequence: CASSPDRSSYNEQFF.

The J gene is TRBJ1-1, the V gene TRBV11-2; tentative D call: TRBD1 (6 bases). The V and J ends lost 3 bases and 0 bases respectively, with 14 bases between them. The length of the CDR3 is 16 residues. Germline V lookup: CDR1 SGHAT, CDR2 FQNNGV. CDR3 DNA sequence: TGTGCCAGCAGCTTGACGGACAGCACTTTGAACACTGAAGCTTTCTTT. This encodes CASSLTDSTLNTEAFF.

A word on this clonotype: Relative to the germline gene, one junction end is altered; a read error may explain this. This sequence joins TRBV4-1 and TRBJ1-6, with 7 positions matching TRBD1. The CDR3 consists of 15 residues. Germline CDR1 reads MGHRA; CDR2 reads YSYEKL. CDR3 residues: CASSETGVPFPPLNF. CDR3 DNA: TGCGCCAGCAGCGAAACAGGGGTTCCCTTCCCACCCCTCAACTTT.

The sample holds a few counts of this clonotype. The CDR3 DNA sequence: TGTGCCAGCAGTACCACTAGCGGGAGGGCAGAAGAGCAGTACTTC. Translating gives CASSTTSGRAEEQYF. The rearrangement joins TRBV27 to TRBJ2-7, with TRBD2 matching over 13 bases. The CDR3 contains 15 residues. After removal of 5 bases from V and 7 bases from J, the junction contained 8 bases not matched to a gene. Germline V gene data show CDR1 as MNHEY and CDR2 as SMNVEV (reference sequence).

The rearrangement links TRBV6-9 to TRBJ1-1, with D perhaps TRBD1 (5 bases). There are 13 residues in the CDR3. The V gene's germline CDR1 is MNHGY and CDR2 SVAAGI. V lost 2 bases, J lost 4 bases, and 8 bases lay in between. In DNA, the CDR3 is TGTGCCAGCAGTTATATTACAGGCACTGAAGCTTTCTTT. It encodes CASSYITGTEAFF.

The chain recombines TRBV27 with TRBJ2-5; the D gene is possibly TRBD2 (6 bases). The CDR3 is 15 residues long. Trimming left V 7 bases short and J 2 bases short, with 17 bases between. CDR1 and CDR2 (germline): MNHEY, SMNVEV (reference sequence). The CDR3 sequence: CASKRVGRQQETQYF. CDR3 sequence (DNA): TGTGCCAGCAAACGGGTGGGGAGGCAGCAAGAGACCCAGTACTTC.

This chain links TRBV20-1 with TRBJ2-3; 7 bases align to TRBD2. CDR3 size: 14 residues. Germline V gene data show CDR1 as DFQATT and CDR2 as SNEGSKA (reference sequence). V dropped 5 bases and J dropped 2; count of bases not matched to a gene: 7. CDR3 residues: CSAQTSLLTDTQYF. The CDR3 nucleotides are TGCAGTGCTCAGACTAGCCTTCTCACAGATACGCAGTATTTT.

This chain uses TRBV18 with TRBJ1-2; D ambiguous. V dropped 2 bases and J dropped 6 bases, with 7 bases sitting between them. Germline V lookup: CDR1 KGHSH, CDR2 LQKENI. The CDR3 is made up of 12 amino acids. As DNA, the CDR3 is TGTGCCAGCTCACCAGGGGTGGATGGCTACACCTTC. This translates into CASSPGVDGYTF.

The CDR3 is CASSAPGGLSYNEQFF. In DNA, the CDR3 is TGTGCCAGCAGCGCCCCCGGAGGGCTCTCCTACAATGAGCAGTTCTTC. The rearrangement joins TRBV7-8 to TRBJ2-1; possible D gene TRBD2, 6 bases. Per the germline V gene, CDR1 is SGHVS and CDR2 is FQNEAQ. The CDR3 has 16 amino acids. V was trimmed by 5 bases and J by 0 bases, leaving 14 bases between them.

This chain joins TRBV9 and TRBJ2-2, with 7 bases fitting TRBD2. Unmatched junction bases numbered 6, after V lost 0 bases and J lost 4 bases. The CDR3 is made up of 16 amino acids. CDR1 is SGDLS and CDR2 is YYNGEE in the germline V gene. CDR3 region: CASSVVAGDSTGELFF. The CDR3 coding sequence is TGTGCCAGCAGCGTAGTGGCGGGAGATAGCACCGGGGAGCTGTTTTTT.

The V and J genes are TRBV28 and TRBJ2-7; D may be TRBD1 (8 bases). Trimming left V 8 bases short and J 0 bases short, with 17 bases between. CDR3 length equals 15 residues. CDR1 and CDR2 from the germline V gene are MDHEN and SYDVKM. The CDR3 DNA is TGTGCCAGCGTCCCACAGGGGGGGAACTCCTACGAGCAGTACTTC. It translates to CASVPQGGNSYEQYF.

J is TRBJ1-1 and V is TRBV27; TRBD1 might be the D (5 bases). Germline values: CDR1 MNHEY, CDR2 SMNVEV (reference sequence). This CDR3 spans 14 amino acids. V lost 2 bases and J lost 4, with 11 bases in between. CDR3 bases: TGTGCCAGCAGTTTACAGTTTAGGGGCACTGAAGCTTTCTTT. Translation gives CASSLQFRGTEAFF.

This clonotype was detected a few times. This chain's CDR3 is CASSPRLAGGTSTDTQYF. CDR3 nucleotide sequence: TGTGCCAGCAGCCCGAGGCTAGCGGGAGGTACTAGCACAGATACGCAGTATTTT. V is TRBV21-1 and J is TRBJ2-3; the table's D call of TRBD2 was not tested on the DNA. TRBV21-1 corresponds to a pseudogene. This CDR3 spans 18 amino acids.

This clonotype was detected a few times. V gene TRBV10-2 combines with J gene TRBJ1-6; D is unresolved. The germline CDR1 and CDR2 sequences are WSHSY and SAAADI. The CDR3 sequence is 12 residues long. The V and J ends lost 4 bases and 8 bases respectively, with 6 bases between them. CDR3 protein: CASSGGYSPLHF. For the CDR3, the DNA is TGCGCCAGCAGTGGAGGCTATTCACCCCTCCACTTT.

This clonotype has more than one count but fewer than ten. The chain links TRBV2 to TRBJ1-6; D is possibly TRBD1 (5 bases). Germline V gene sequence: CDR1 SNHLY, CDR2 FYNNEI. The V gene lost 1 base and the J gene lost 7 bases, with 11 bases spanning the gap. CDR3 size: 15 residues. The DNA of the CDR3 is TGTGCCAGCAGTGAAGTAGACAGCCCGAATTCACCCCTCCACTTT. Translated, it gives CASSEVDSPNSPLHF.

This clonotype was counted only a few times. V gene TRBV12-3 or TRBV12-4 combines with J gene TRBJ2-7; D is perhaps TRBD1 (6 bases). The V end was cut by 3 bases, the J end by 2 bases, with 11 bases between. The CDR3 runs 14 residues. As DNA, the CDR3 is TGTGCCAGCAGTTTCAGGGGTGTTCCCTACGAGCAGTACTTC. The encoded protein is CASSFRGVPYEQYF.